Following are 26 T cell receptor beta chains from one sample sequenced in a study of blood T cells in healthy people across ages. Combining a sample-barcoded 5' primer with a J-beta primer mix, a second PCR ran for about 6 to 11 cycles. Each CDR3 protein gets one entry after TCRdb re-called the 5' RACE reads with MiXCR. The data contain around 1.5 million distinct CDR3 sequences, 45% to 70% of them singletons. The material sequenced was blood. These receptors all stem from a man younger than 35 in good health.

The chain has TRBV4-2 and TRBJ2-1; 11 bases map to TRBD2. This CDR3 is 16 amino acids long. Germline V gene lookup returns CDR1 LGHNA and CDR2 YNFKEQ. V trimming: 0 bases; J trimming: 9 bases; junction bases outside the gene matches: 7. The CDR3 spells CASSQDSGGVFSEQFF. The CDR3, as DNA: TGTGCCAGCAGCCAAGATAGCGGGGGGGTTTTTAGTGAGCAGTTCTTC.

This rearrangement joins TRBV20-1 to TRBJ2-7, with 8 nucleotides matching TRBD1. The ends lost 2 bases at V and 5 bases at J; junction bases unmatched: 14. CDR1 is DFQATT, CDR2 SNEGSKA, per germline (reference sequence). This CDR3 region has 16 residues. The CDR3 loop reads CSARSPSGTGEDEQYF. The DNA for the CDR3 is TGCAGTGCTAGATCACCTTCCGGGACAGGAGAAGACGAGCAGTACTTC.

This clonotype has a handful of counts. This chain joins TRBV12-3 or TRBV12-4 and TRBJ1-1; TRBD1 matches 7 bases. V lost 3 bases to trimming and J lost 4 bases; unmatched junction nucleotides: 5. This CDR3 has 14 residues. CDR3 DNA sequence: TGTGCCAGCAGTTTTGACAGGGTGGGCACTGAAGCTTTCTTT. Translated, it gives CASSFDRVGTEAFF.

This chain uses TRBV10-3 with TRBJ1-2; 8 bases are a match to TRBD1. Trimming took 3 bases from V and 0 from J; bases not matched to a gene: 12. Germline CDR1 is ENHRY and CDR2 is SYGVKD. The length of the CDR3 is 18 residues. CDR3 DNA sequence: TGTGCCATCAGTGACCCCGGGACAGGTCACCTTACTAACTATGGCTACACCTTC. It translates to CAISDPGTGHLTNYGYTF.

This chain connects TRBV12-3 or TRBV12-4 to TRBJ1-1; D remains unclear. This CDR3 is 13 amino acids long. Trimming stripped 6 bases from V and 3 bases from J, with 11 bases between. The CDR3 DNA reads as TGTGCCAGCAGCTTCAACTTGGACACTGAAGCTTTCTTT. Protein product: CASSFNLDTEAFF.

The chain carries TRBV15 and TRBJ1-4; D is perhaps TRBD1 (6 bases). Trimming removed 0 bases at V and 14 bases at J, with 13 bases between. The CDR3 is 13 residues long. CDR1 is LNHNV, CDR2 YYDKDF, per germline (reference sequence). Written as DNA, the CDR3 is TGTGCCACCAGCAGAGATGGGGGGGGCCTCCTGTTTTTT. It translates to CATSRDGGGLLFF.

V and J are TRBV7-2 and TRBJ2-3; 8 bases align to TRBD2. V was clipped by 5 bases and J by 3 bases; unmatched bases: 22. The germline gives CDR1 SGHTA, CDR2 FQGNSA. The CDR3 loop spans 20 amino acids. Here the CDR3 DNA reads TGTGCCAGCAGCACTACGGGACTAGGGGCTAGGAGGCTCGTTACAGATACGCAGTATTTT. Translation gives CASSTTGLGARRLVTDTQYF.

The chain has TRBV28 and TRBJ1-2; no firm D call. The CDR3 has 11 amino acids. Germline values: CDR1 MDHEN, CDR2 SYDVKM. The germline V and J ends were trimmed by 7 bases and 5 bases, with 8 bases remaining between them. DNA of the CDR3: TGTGCCAGCACCTCTGAATATGGCTACACCTTC. It translates to CASTSEYGYTF.

The chain has TRBV14 and TRBJ1-1, with D unresolved. Germline CDR1 reads SGHDN; CDR2 reads FVKESK. V was clipped by 7 bases and J by 1 base, with 7 bases between them. CDR3 length equals 12 residues. For the CDR3, the DNA is TGTGCCAGCAACTTCGCGAACACTGAAGCTTTCTTT. It translates to CASNFANTEAFF.

The chain uses TRBV27 and TRBJ1-2; 10 nucleotides match TRBD1. The V gene end was trimmed by 6 bases and the J gene end by 5 bases; junction bases not matched to a gene: 9. This CDR3 comprises 15 residues. Germline CDR1 reads MNHEY; CDR2 reads SMNVEV (reference sequence). The CDR3 here is CASSRDRGDEYGYTF. Written as DNA, the CDR3 is TGTGCCAGCAGCCGGGACAGGGGAGATGAGTATGGCTACACCTTC.

V usage is TRBV11-2 and J usage is TRBJ2-7; 12 nucleotides agree with TRBD2. Per germline, CDR1 SGHAT and CDR2 FQNNGV. The J segment lost 10 bases and the V segment lost 5 bases, leaving 9 bases of the junction unmatched. The CDR3 loop spans 14 amino acids. The CDR3 loop reads CASSAEGLAGTQYF. For the CDR3, the DNA is TGTGCCAGCAGCGCTGAGGGACTAGCGGGTACCCAGTACTTC.

The CDR3 bases are TGTGCCAGCAGTCGCCAGGTTCTCTCCTACGAGCAGTACTTC. Translating it yields CASSRQVLSYEQYF. The chain links TRBV28 to TRBJ2-4; no clear D gene. The DNA end favors TRBJ2-7, so the J call may be wrong. This CDR3 has 14 amino acids. Per germline, CDR1 MDHEN and CDR2 SYDVKM.

CDR3 in amino acids: CSVESGSTGGIQYF. CDR3 nucleotide sequence: TGCAGCGTTGAATCAGGGTCGACAGGGGGCATTCAGTACTTC. The chain combines TRBV29-1 with TRBJ2-4; 9 bases match TRBD1. The CDR3 is made up of 14 amino acids. Germline-derived CDR1 and CDR2 are SQVTM and ANQGSEA. The trim removed 2 bases at V and 9 bases at J, leaving 8 bases unmatched.

The chain links TRBV4-1 to TRBJ2-5; 7 nucleotides align to TRBD2. V shed 4 bases, J shed 4 bases, and the junction held 9 bases outside the gene matches. Germline CDR1 is MGHRA and CDR2 is YSYEKL. The CDR3 has 15 residues. This chain's CDR3 is CASSPGEGLGETQYF. DNA for the CDR3: TGCGCCAGCAGCCCTGGGGAGGGTCTTGGAGAGACCCAGTACTTC.

The chain combines TRBV6-2 or TRBV6-3 with TRBJ2-1; D gene uncertain. The CDR3 extends over 12 amino acids. Trimming removed 5 bases at V and 12 bases at J, with 14 bases between. Per germline, CDR1 MNHEY and CDR2 SVGEGT. Written as DNA, the CDR3 is TGTGCCAGCAGTCCCAGCCCTTATGGGCAGTTCTTC. This translates into CASSPSPYGQFF.

The chain has TRBV6-5 and TRBJ2-4; TRBD1 matches 8 bases. The DNA end lines up better with TRBJ2-5; the J call may be wrong. The germline CDR1 and CDR2 sequences are MNHEY and SVGAGI. The CDR3 has 15 residues. The CDR3 spells CASSLNRGVGETQYF. In DNA, the CDR3 is TGTGCCAGCAGTCTGAACAGGGGGGTCGGGGAGACCCAGTACTTC.

This clonotype was seen just once. This rearrangement joins TRBV10-3 to TRBJ2-3; tentatively, D is TRBD2 (5 bases). V was trimmed by 8 bases and J by 1 base, leaving 16 bases between them. The CDR3 loop spans 15 amino acids. From germline, CDR1 is ENHRY and CDR2 SYGVKD. Written as DNA, the CDR3 is TGTGCCATCCGACAAGTAGGCGGGCGCACAGATACGCAGTATTTT. Translating it yields CAIRQVGGRTDTQYF.

The gene calls are TRBV25-1 and TRBJ2-5, with no clear D. The CDR3 loop spans 12 amino acids. V was pared by 3 bases and J by 10 bases, with 12 bases between. Germline V lookup: CDR1 MGHDK, CDR2 SYGVNS. CDR3 nucleotide sequence: TGTGCCAGCAGTGAGAGGCCCCCGGGCCAGTACTTC. It is translated as CASSERPPGQYF.

The rearrangement links TRBV2 to TRBJ2-1; 8 nucleotides align to TRBD2. This CDR3 is 16 amino acids long. Trimming removed 6 bases from V and 4 bases from J; junction bases left unmatched: 11. Germline V gene data show CDR1 as SNHLY and CDR2 as FYNNEI. The CDR3 reads CASRGFVGLEYNEQFF. The CDR3 nucleotides are TGTGCCAGCAGGGGGTTTGTGGGACTAGAGTACAATGAGCAGTTCTTC.

The chain uses TRBV11-2 and TRBJ2-1; D ambiguous. Germline CDR1 reads SGHAT; CDR2 reads FQNNGV. This CDR3 contains 15 residues. V lost 4 bases and J lost 5, with 15 bases in between. Here the CDR3 DNA reads TGTGCCAGCAGCTCTAGACACGCCAACCACAATGAGCAGTTCTTC. It encodes CASSSRHANHNEQFF. The entire variable domain, with the rest obtained from reference TRBV11-2 and TRBJ2-1, is as follows: EAGVAQSPRYKIIEKRQSVAFWCNPISGHATLYWYQQILGQGPKLLIQFQNNGVVDDSQLPKDRFSAERLKGVDSTLKIQPAKLEDSAVYLCASSSRHANHNEQFFGPGTRLTVL.

The chain couples TRBV29-1 to TRBJ2-3; D call uncertain. The CDR3 runs 13 residues. CDR1 and CDR2 (germline): SQVTM, ANQGSEA. The V gene lost 5 bases and the J gene lost 0 bases, with 9 bases spanning the gap. The DNA for the CDR3 is TGCAGCGTTAAAAGCAGAAGCACAGATACGCAGTATTTT. This translates into CSVKSRSTDTQYF.

Here the CDR3 DNA reads TGCAGTGCCACCGGACTAGCGGGAGTCTACGAGCAGTACTTC. It encodes CSATGLAGVYEQYF. The chain links TRBV20-1 to TRBJ2-7, with TRBD2 matching 13 bases. The V segment lost 6 bases and the J segment 3 bases; nucleotides outside the gene matches: 5. The CDR3 has 14 amino acids. The V gene's germline CDR1 is DFQATT and CDR2 SNEGSKA (reference sequence).

The V call is TRBV7-2, the J call TRBJ2-6, with D perhaps TRBD1 or TRBD2 (5 bases each). CDR1 SGHTA and CDR2 FQGNSA come from the germline V gene. Trimming stripped 5 bases from V and 4 bases from J, with 12 bases between. The CDR3 sequence is 15 residues long. In DNA, the CDR3 is TGTGCCAGCAGCAACTTGGGGGTAGGGGCCAACGTCCTGACTTTC. It yields the protein CASSNLGVGANVLTF. The complete variable domain, with remaining parts taken from reference TRBV7-2 and TRBJ2-6, reads GAGVSQSPSNKVTEKGKDVELRCDPISGHTALYWYRQSLGQGLEFLIYFQGNSAPDKSGLPSDRFSAERTGGSVSTLTIQRTQQEDSAVYLCASSNLGVGANVLTFGAGSRLTVL.

The chain combines TRBV7-9 with TRBJ2-1; D ambiguous. This CDR3 comprises 14 residues. The germline V and J ends were trimmed by 10 bases and 4 bases, with 17 bases remaining between them. In germline, CDR1 is SEHNR, CDR2 FQNEAQ (reference sequence). The CDR3 loop is CATIYRKAYNEQFF. The CDR3 DNA sequence: TGTGCCACCATCTATCGCAAGGCGTACAATGAGCAGTTCTTC.

The rearrangement joins TRBV5-5 to TRBJ2-1; a possible D gene is TRBD1 (5 bases). This CDR3 has 16 amino acids. CDR1 and CDR2 (germline): SGHKS, YYEKEE (reference sequence). V dropped 2 bases and J dropped 0 bases, with 12 bases sitting between them. CDR3 sequence (DNA): TGTGCCAGCAGCTTTTACCCACAGGACTCCTACAATGAGCAGTTCTTC. It is translated as CASSFYPQDSYNEQFF.

The chain has TRBV7-2 and TRBJ1-2, with 7 bases lining up with TRBD1. After removal of 5 bases from V and 5 bases from J, the junction contained 8 bases not matched to a gene. This CDR3 spans 14 amino acids. The V gene's germline CDR1 is SGHTA and CDR2 FQGNSA. The DNA of the CDR3 is TGTGCCAGCAGCCAGGGGGGGACGGCGTATGGCTACACCTTC. It translates to CASSQGGTAYGYTF.